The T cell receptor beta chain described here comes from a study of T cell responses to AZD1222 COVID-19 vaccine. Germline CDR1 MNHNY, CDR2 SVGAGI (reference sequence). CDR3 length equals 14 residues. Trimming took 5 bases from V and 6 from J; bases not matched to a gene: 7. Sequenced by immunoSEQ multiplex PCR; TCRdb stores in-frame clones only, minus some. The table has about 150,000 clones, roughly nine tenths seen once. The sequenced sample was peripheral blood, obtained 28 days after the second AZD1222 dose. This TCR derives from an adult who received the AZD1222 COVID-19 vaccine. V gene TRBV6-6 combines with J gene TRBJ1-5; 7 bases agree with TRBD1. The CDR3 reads CASSTGAVGQPQHF. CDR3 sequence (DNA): TGTGCCAGCAGTACAGGGGCCGTGGGTCAGCCCCAGCATTTT.